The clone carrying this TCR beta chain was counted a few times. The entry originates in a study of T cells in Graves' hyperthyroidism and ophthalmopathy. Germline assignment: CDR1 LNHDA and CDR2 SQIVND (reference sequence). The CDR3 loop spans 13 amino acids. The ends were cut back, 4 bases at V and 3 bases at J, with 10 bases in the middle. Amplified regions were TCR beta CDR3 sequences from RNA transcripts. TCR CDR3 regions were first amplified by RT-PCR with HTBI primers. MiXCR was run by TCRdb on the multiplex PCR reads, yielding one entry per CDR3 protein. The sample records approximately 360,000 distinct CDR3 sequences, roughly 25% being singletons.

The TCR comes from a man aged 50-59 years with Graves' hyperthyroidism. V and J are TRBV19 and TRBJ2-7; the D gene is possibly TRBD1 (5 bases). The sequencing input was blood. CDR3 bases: TGTGCCAGTAGTACAGGGCCAGGCTACGAGCAGTACTTC. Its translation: CASSTGPGYEQYF.